The TCR beta chain described here comes from a study of post-analysis software for immune sequencing data. Study outcomes and limitations: Samples prepared in the same batch strongly co-clustered by F measure. Controls significantly exceeded multiple sclerosis patients in normalized Chao1 diversity. In patients, about 5 TRBV segments were more frequent than in controls, with TRBV5-6, TRBV5-1 and TRBV20-1 among them.

As to this clonotype: Its antigen remains unidentified.

cDNA libraries of TCR beta carried unique molecular identifiers. Some 500,000 cDNA molecules were obtained per 1 to 10 million input T cells. Each CDR3 protein gets one entry after TCRdb re-called the PCR reads with MiXCR. The sample holds about 500,000 distinct CDR3 sequences, roughly 45% seen once. The CDR3 runs to 15 residues. The germline V gene encodes CDR1 SNHLY and CDR2 FYNNEI. V lost 10 bases to trimming and J lost 1 base, with 17 bases between them. This TCR derives from a girl aged 10-17 years with multiple sclerosis. V and J are TRBV2 and TRBJ2-1; no clear D. The specimen was blood. The CDR3 sequence: CAIKKQNGSYNEQFF. The CDR3, as DNA: TGTGCCATAAAAAAACAGAACGGATCCTACAATGAGCAGTTCTTC.